This T cell receptor (beta chain) was sequenced during a study of cytomegalovirus exposure and HLA in healthy donors. General study results and limits: Some public TCRs appeared in many individuals, while most sequences were rare. Published work reported that the classifier diagnosed cytomegalovirus status with high specificity and sensitivity. Through in vitro validation, three CMV-associated chains were shown to be specific for CMV antigens.

This clone has only one observation. Its antigen is still unknown. It was the roughly 130-subject validation cohort, separate from the roughly 700-subject first cohort, to which the donors belonged. TCRdb keeps only in-frame clones here, not all; method: immunoSEQ multiplex PCR. The sample has 100,000 to 150,000 clones; about nine tenths are singletons. Sequenced: PBMCs. The TCR originated in a man between 18 and 29 years old in good health and CMV-seropositive.

The CDR3 DNA reads as TGTGCCAGCTCATCAAGGAGGGATGAAAAACTGTTTTTT. This translates into CASSSRRDEKLFF. The chain carries TRBV18 and TRBJ1-4; the D is unclear. Trimming removed 5 bases at V and 6 bases at J, with 10 bases between. Germline V CDR1 and CDR2: KGHSH, LQKENI. The CDR3 runs to 13 residues.